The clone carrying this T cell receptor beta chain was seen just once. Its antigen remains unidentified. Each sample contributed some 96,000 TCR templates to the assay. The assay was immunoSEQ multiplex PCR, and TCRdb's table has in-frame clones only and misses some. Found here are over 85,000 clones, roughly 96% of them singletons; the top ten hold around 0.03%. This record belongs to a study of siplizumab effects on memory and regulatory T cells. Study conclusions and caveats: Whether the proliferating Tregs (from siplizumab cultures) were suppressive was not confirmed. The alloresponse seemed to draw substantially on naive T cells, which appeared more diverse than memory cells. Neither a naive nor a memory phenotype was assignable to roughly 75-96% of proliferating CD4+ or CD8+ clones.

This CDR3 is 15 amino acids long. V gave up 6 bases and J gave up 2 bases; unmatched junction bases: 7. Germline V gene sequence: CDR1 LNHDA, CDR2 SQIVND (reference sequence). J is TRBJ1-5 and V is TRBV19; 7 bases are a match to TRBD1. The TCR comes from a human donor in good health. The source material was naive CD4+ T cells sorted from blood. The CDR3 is CASSRNRGGNQPQHF. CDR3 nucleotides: TGTGCCAGTAGCCGCAACAGGGGTGGCAATCAGCCCCAGCATTTT.